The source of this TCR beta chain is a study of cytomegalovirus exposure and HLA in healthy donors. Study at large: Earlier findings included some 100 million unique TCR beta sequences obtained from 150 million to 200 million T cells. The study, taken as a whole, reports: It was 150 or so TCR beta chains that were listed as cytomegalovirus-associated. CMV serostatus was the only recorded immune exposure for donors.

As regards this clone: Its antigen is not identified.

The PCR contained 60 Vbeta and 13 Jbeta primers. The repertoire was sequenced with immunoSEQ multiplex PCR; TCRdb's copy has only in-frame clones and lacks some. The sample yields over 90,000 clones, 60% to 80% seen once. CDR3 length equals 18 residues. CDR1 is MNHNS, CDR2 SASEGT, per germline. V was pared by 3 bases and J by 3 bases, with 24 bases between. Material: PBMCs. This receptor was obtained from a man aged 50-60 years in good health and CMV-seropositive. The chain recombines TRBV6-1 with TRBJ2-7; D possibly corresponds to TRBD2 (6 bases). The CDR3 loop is CASSDVVVRGPIHYEQYF. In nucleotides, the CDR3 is TGTGCCAGCAGTGATGTGGTGGTGCGGGGCCCAATCCACTACGAGCAGTACTTC.